This TCR beta chain was captured in a study of OX40 agonist ivuxolimab in advanced cancers. Study background: Earlier anti-PD-1, anti-PD-L1 or anti-CTLA-4 therapy was permitted; about 44% had received some.

A word on this clone: The antigen remains undetermined.

Systemic immunosuppression or autoimmune disease history was grounds to exclude patients. Peripheral blood came from all dose cohorts at three timepoints. Study-level results: CD8+ T cells (on average) carried more expanded clones than CD4+ T cells.

The germline V gene encodes CDR1 SGHNT and CDR2 YYREEE (reference sequence). V gave up 4 bases and J gave up 10 bases, with 17 bases separating them. The CDR3 is 13 residues long. TCRdb keeps only in-frame clones here, not all; method: immunoSEQ multiplex PCR. Seen here are about 80,000 clones, approximately 90% observed once, and the top ten hold under 0.6%. Specimen: CD4+ or CD8+ T cells sorted from blood, collected in a trial of the OX40 agonist ivuxolimab. The chain combines TRBV5-4 with TRBJ1-2; D gene ambiguous. The sequence was obtained from an adult with an advanced solid tumor such as melanoma, head and neck, liver or kidney cancer. CDR3 in DNA: TGTGCCAGCAGCCAGTGGTCACGGCCGGACTACACCTTC. Translating it yields CASSQWSRPDYTF.